The 2 T cell receptor beta chains below all came from one sample that was sequenced in a study of blood T cell repertoires in COVID-19. Sequencing was performed with immunoSEQ multiplex PCR; in TCRdb, only in-frame clones are kept and a portion is missing. The sample contains 150,000 to 200,000 clones, more than 75% of which appear only once. Sequenced material: peripheral blood. All receptors come from a woman in her 70s with COVID-19, enrolled during active disease.

J is TRBJ2-3 and V is TRBV28; 8 bases align to TRBD1. CDR1 and CDR2 (germline): MDHEN, SYDVKM. V gave up 6 bases and J gave up 4 bases; unmatched junction bases: 9. CDR3 length: 15 amino acids. The CDR3 nucleotides are TGTGCCAGCAGATTCGACAGGGGTTGGCCAGATACGCAGTATTTT. Translated, it gives CASRFDRGWPDTQYF.

This clone has a handful of counts. V is TRBV12-5 and J is TRBJ1-5; no clear D gene. CDR3 length: 11 residues. V was clipped by 4 bases and J by 5 bases, with 3 bases between them. The germline V gene has CDR1 LGHNT and CDR2 FRNRAP. Written as DNA, the CDR3 is TGTGCTAGTGGTTCTCATCAGCCCCAGCATTTT. Translated, it gives CASGSHQPQHF.